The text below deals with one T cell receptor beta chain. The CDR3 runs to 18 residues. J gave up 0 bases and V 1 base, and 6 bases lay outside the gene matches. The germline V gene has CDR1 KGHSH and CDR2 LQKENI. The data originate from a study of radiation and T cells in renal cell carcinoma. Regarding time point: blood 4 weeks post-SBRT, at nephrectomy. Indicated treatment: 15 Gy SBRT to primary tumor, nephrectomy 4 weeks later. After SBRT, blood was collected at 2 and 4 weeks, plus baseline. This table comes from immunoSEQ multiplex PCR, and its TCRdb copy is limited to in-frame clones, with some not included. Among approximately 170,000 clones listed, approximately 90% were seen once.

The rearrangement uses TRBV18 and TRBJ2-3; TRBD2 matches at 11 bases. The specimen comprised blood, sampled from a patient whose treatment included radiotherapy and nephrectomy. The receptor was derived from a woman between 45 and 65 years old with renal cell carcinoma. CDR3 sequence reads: CASSPRMGLADSTDTQYF. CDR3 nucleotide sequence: TGTGCCAGCTCACCACGGATGGGACTAGCGGATAGCACAGATACGCAGTATTTT.